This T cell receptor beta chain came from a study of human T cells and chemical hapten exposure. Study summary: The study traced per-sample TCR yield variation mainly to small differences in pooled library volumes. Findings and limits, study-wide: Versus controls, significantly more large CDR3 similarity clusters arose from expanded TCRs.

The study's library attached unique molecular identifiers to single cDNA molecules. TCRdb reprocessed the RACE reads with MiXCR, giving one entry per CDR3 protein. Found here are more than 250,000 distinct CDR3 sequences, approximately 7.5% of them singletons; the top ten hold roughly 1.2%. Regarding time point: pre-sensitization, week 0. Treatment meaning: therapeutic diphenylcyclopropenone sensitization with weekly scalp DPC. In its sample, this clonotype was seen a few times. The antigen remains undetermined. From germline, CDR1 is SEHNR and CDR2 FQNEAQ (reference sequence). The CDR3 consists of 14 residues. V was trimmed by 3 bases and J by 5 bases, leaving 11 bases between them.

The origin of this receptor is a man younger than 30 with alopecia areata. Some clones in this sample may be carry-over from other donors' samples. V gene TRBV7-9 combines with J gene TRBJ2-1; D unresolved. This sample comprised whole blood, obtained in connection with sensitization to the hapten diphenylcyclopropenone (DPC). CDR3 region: CASSFRLPNNEQFF. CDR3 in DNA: TGTGCCAGCAGCTTTCGCCTCCCCAACAATGAGCAGTTCTTC.